At least ten counts were recorded for the clone carrying this T cell receptor beta chain. Its antigen is as yet unknown. The source of the sample is a study of early T cells in non-severe SARS-CoV-2 infection. As for the study in general: Bulk RNA taken from unsorted whole blood was sequenced, leaving chains unpaired. Study findings and constraints: Sequences matched to VDJdb favored anti-spike CD8 responses, while private and CD4 specificities were missed.

Researchers tagged individual cDNA molecules with unique molecular identifiers. MiXCR was run by TCRdb on the 5' RACE reads, yielding one entry per CDR3 protein. The sample lists around 45,000 distinct CDR3 sequences, 7% to 8% occurring once. After removal of 5 bases from V and 6 bases from J, the junction contained 15 bases not matched to a gene. CDR3 size: 17 residues. The germline V gene has CDR1 MDHEN and CDR2 SYDVKM. J is TRBJ2-3 and V is TRBV28, with 9 bases lining up with TRBD2. The source of this sequence is an adult who was a healthcare worker with PCR-confirmed SARS-CoV-2 infection or an uninfected control (not recorded which). Sequenced material: whole blood. CDR3 amino acids: CASSPDRVAGVEDTQYF. CDR3 coding DNA: TGTGCCAGCAGTCCTGACAGGGTAGCGGGGGTTGAGGATACGCAGTATTTT. Variable domain in full (rest from reference TRBV28 and TRBJ2-3): DVKVTQSSRYLVKRTGEKVFLECVQDMDHENMFWYRQDPGLGLRLIYFSYDVKMKEKGDIPEGYSVSREKKERFSLILESASTNQTSMYLCASSPDRVAGVEDTQYFGPGTRLTVL.